These 15 T cell receptor beta chains share one sample of origin, sequenced in a study of regulatory T cells in long-lasting Graves disease. With iRepertoire HTBI primers and Arm-PCR of CDR3 regions, TCR beta libraries were built. A single record per CDR3 protein comes from TCRdb applying MiXCR to the multiplex PCR reads. The sample yields more than 400,000 distinct CDR3 sequences, 16% seen once. The time point denotes: newly diagnosed GD, antithyroid drugs for less than 3 months. With RNA extracted from PBMCs as input, the TCR library was made. The sample was also linked to a second study, of T cells in Graves' hyperthyroidism and ophthalmopathy.

This specimen consisted of peripheral blood mononuclear cells (PBMCs), obtained at new diagnosis, from a patient treated with antithyroid drugs. These receptors were collected from a man between 40 and 49 years old with Graves disease.

This clonotype was recorded at least ten times. The chain couples TRBV12-3 or TRBV12-4 to TRBJ2-7, with D tentatively TRBD1 (5 bases). Trimming removed 3 bases from V and 3 bases from J, with 12 bases in between. There are 14 residues in the CDR3. The CDR3 region is CASSLSGDSYEQYF. CDR3 DNA sequence: TGTGCCAGCAGTTTGTCCGGAGACAGCTACGAGCAGTACTTC.

Ten or more counts support this clonotype. The chain employs TRBV7-9 and TRBJ2-3, with 12 bases matching TRBD2. CDR1 SEHNR and CDR2 FQNEAQ come from the germline V gene (reference sequence). The CDR3 has 15 amino acids. With 6 bases clipped from V and 6 bases from J, the junction kept 7 bases outside the gene matches. CDR3 amino acids: CASRSTLAGGDTQYF. The CDR3 DNA sequence: TGTGCCAGCAGAAGTACTCTAGCGGGAGGGGATACGCAGTATTTT.

This clonotype was seen at least ten times. The chain couples TRBV2 to TRBJ1-5; 7 nucleotides line up with TRBD1. There are 14 residues in the CDR3. V lost 8 bases and J lost 4; bases outside the gene matches: 8. The germline CDR1 and CDR2 sequences are SNHLY and FYNNEI. The CDR3 spells CASGFGTVNQPQHF. The DNA of the CDR3 is TGTGCCAGCGGATTCGGGACAGTTAATCAGCCCCAGCATTTT.

The sample holds many counts of this clonotype. The V call is TRBV5-1, the J call TRBJ2-1; weak D call: TRBD1 (6 bases). CDR3 length equals 16 residues. CDR1 is SGHRS, CDR2 YFSETQ, per germline. The germline V and J ends were trimmed by 3 bases and 4 bases, with 17 bases remaining between them. CDR3: CASSWTWGQGYNEQFF. DNA of the CDR3: TGCGCCAGCAGCTGGACGTGGGGGCAGGGATACAATGAGCAGTTCTTC. Based on the CDR3 plus reference TRBV5-1 and TRBJ2-1, the full variable domain is KAGVTQTPRYLIKTRGQQVTLSCSPISGHRSVSWYQQTPGQGLQFLFEYFSETQRNKGNFPGRFSGRQFSNSRSEMNVSTLELGDSALYLCASSWTWGQGYNEQFFGPGTRLTVL.

The sample holds many counts of this clonotype. J is TRBJ1-2 and V is TRBV29-1, with D uncertain. This CDR3 contains 14 residues. CDR1 and CDR2 from the germline V gene are SQVTM and ANQGSEA. The V gene lost 0 bases and the J gene lost 2 bases, with 10 bases spanning the gap. The CDR3, as DNA: TGCAGCGTTGAAGATCTACGGATGAACTATGGCTACACCTTC. Protein sequence: CSVEDLRMNYGYTF.

This clonotype has at least ten counts. The chain carries TRBV27 and TRBJ2-7; D is uncertain. The V gene lost 3 bases and the J gene lost 1 base, with 4 bases spanning the gap. CDR1 is MNHEY, CDR2 SMNVEV, per germline (reference sequence). The CDR3 is 12 residues long. The CDR3 loop reads CASSFKSYEQYF. For the CDR3, the DNA is TGTGCCAGCAGTTTCAAATCCTACGAGCAGTACTTC.

The sample holds many counts of this clonotype. V gene TRBV6-1 combines with J gene TRBJ2-7; D call uncertain. CDR3 length equals 14 residues. Germline V gene sequence: CDR1 MNHNS, CDR2 SASEGT. Deletions cut 7 bases from V and 4 bases from J, with 17 bases between. The CDR3 coding sequence is TGTGCCAGCACTCCCCAGCCCGGCGGATACGAGCAGTACTTC. Its protein is CASTPQPGGYEQYF.

This clonotype has just a few counts. The chain employs TRBV14 and TRBJ2-2; D uncertain. CDR1 is SGHDN and CDR2 is FVKESK in the germline V gene. V shed 1 base and J shed 8 bases, with 8 bases lying between them. The length of the CDR3 is 13 residues. The CDR3 nucleotides are TGTGCCAGCAGCCAAGTCTTTGGTGGGGAGCTGTTTTTT. This codes for CASSQVFGGELFF.

There are a few counts of this clonotype. The chain uses TRBV4-1 and TRBJ2-1; D gene ambiguous. Germline lookup yields CDR1 MGHRA and CDR2 YSYEKL. Between the trimmed V and J ends, which lost 4 bases and 4 bases, there was a span of 17 bases. CDR3 length: 16 residues. CDR3 DNA sequence: TGCGCCAGCAGCCTAGAATGGCCAGTTTCTTACAATGAGCAGTTCTTC. Encoded protein: CASSLEWPVSYNEQFF.

Regarding this clonotype: A clone one base away is much larger, so this may be a read error. The chain has TRBV5-1 and TRBJ2-7; D unclear. The germline CDR1 and CDR2 sequences are SGHRS and YFSETQ. This CDR3 region has 14 residues. The CDR3 spells CARSPLTQTYEQYF. CDR3 DNA: TGCGCCCGCAGCCCCCTCACGCAAACCTACGAGCAGTACTTC. Based on the CDR3 plus reference TRBV5-1 and TRBJ2-7, the full variable domain is KAGVTQTPRYLIKTRGQQVTLSCSPISGHRSVSWYQQTPGQGLQFLFEYFSETQRNKGNFPGRFSGRQFSNSRSEMNVSTLELGDSALYLCARSPLTQTYEQYFGPGTRLTVT.

Regarding this clonotype: A single base separates this from a much larger clone, so it may be a read error. The chain links TRBV24-1 to TRBJ1-5; D gene uncertain. The CDR3 runs to 13 residues. V was clipped by 5 bases and J by 4 bases, with 8 bases between them. From germline, CDR1 is KGHDR and CDR2 SFDVKD. CDR3 DNA sequence: TGTGCCACCAGTGTAGGTGAAAATCAGCCCCAGCATTTT. Protein: CATSVGENQPQHF.

This clonotype was seen a few times. J is TRBJ1-2 and V is TRBV15, with TRBD1 matching 8 bases. The length of the CDR3 is 17 residues. With 3 bases clipped from V and 3 bases from J, the junction kept 12 bases outside the gene matches. Germline CDR1 reads LNHNV; CDR2 reads YYDKDF (reference sequence). In nucleotides, the CDR3 is TGTGCCACCAGCAGGTCGGCAGGGGGCGCAGGGCACTATGGCTACACCTTC. It is translated as CATSRSAGGAGHYGYTF.

J is TRBJ2-5 and V is TRBV3-1; D unclear. Germline V lookup: CDR1 LGHDT, CDR2 YNNKEL (reference sequence). The CDR3 length is 12 residues. Deletions cut 4 bases from V and 11 bases from J, with 14 bases between. In DNA, the CDR3 is TGTGCCAGCAGCCCCCGCCACAATGAGCAGTACTTC. It translates to CASSPRHNEQYF.

J is TRBJ2-3 and V is TRBV5-4; TRBD2 matches 11 bases. The CDR3 contains 16 residues. Unmatched junction bases numbered 8, after V lost 3 bases and J lost 5 bases. Germline values: CDR1 SGHNT, CDR2 YYREEE (reference sequence). CDR3: CASSSRLAGTLDTQYF. As DNA, the CDR3 is TGTGCCAGCAGCTCTAGACTAGCGGGAACGTTAGATACGCAGTATTTT.

There are many counts of this clonotype. The chain has TRBV11-2 and TRBJ2-1; D perhaps matches TRBD2 (6 bases). The CDR3 consists of 16 residues. Germline loops: CDR1 SGHAT, CDR2 FQNNGV. V lost 5 bases to trimming and J lost 8 bases, with 22 bases between them. The CDR3 reads CASSQLTGEGGDEQFF. The CDR3 DNA reads TGTGCCAGCAGCCAACTTACGGGAGAAGGAGGCGATGAGCAGTTCTTC. The full variable domain, with the rest looked up from reference TRBV11-2 and TRBJ2-1, is EAGVAQSPRYKIIEKRQSVAFWCNPISGHATLYWYQQILGQGPKLLIQFQNNGVVDDSQLPKDRFSAERLKGVDSTLKIQPAKLEDSAVYLCASSQLTGEGGDEQFFGPGTRLTVL.